This T cell receptor beta chain was identified in a study of cytomegalovirus exposure and HLA in healthy donors. PCR was performed using 60 Vbeta and 13 Jbeta primers. The method was immunoSEQ multiplex PCR; TCRdb's version includes in-frame clones alone and lacks a portion of them. The repertoire holds 150,000 to 200,000 clones, with roughly 82% as singletons. The germline CDR1 and CDR2 sequences are LGHNA and YSLEER. CDR3 length equals 19 residues. Germline trimming cut 4 bases from V and 7 bases from J; bases unmatched to any gene: 21. Points on this clone: Its antigen is undetermined.

Whole-study findings and limits: Later genetic work tied a missense DCLRE1C variant to beta-chain V and J trimming. Some V segments (TRBV6-2 and TRBV6-3 among them) were excluded as indistinguishable. Presence/absence analyses assumed roughly uniform sequencing depth across donors, which may not hold.

These donors counted as nominally healthy when sampled, but unrecorded immune exposures were likely. This chain uses TRBV4-3 with TRBJ2-1; 8 nucleotides line up with TRBD2. The sequence came from a girl under 18 in good health and CMV-seropositive. The sample consisted of PBMCs. CDR3 sequence: CASSLTALRGGLQGNEQFF. In DNA form, the CDR3 reads TGCGCCAGCAGCCTCACGGCGCTCCGCGGGGGGTTACAGGGTAATGAGCAGTTCTTC.